These 20 T cell receptor beta chains were sequenced from one sample in a study of STAT5B mutations in CD4+ large granular lymphocyte leukemia. The protocol was immunoSEQ multiplex PCR, while the TCRdb copy is restricted to in-frame clones and leaves out a portion. The data show about 30,000 clones, roughly three quarters seen once. Sequenced sample: CD4+ T cells from blood buffy coats. These receptors were obtained from a human donor in good health.

This clone was seen just once. The J gene is TRBJ2-1, the V gene TRBV5-1, with 7 bases that match TRBD2. Germline assignment: CDR1 SGHRS and CDR2 YFSETQ. The CDR3 length is 14 residues. V gave up 4 bases and J gave up 8 bases; unmatched junction bases: 9. CDR3 DNA sequence: TGCGCCAGCAGCAACGACGGACTAGACCATGAGCAGTTCTTC. It codes for CASSNDGLDHEQFF.

The V call is TRBV7-8, the J call TRBJ2-6; TRBD1 aligns across 11 bases. Per the germline V gene, CDR1 is SGHVS and CDR2 is FQNEAQ. The CDR3 is made up of 21 amino acids. Trimming took 2 bases from V and 0 from J; bases not matched to a gene: 12. DNA of the CDR3: TGTGCCAGCAGCTTACTGGGGACAGGGGGTAACCCCGTCTCTGGGGCCAACGTCCTGACTTTC. Its translation: CASSLLGTGGNPVSGANVLTF.

The chain combines TRBV29-1 with TRBJ2-2; D is perhaps TRBD1 (6 bases). CDR3 length equals 14 residues. Germline CDR1 reads SQVTM; CDR2 reads ANQGSEA. V lost 7 bases to trimming and J lost 4 bases, with 16 bases between them. This CDR3 is CSALGQSGTGELFF. Here the CDR3 DNA reads TGCAGCGCACTCGGACAGTCGGGCACCGGGGAGCTGTTTTTT.

This clone was observed a single time. The V and J genes are TRBV7-9 and TRBJ1-4; D is ambiguous. This CDR3 has 16 residues. Germline CDR1 is SEHNR and CDR2 is FQNEAQ (reference sequence). Between the trimmed V and J ends, which lost 0 bases and 0 bases, there was a span of 8 bases. CDR3 sequence reads: CASSLAIGTTNEKLFF. The CDR3 DNA sequence: TGTGCCAGCAGCTTAGCGATCGGAACAACTAATGAAAAACTGTTTTTT.

This clone was seen a few times. The chain combines TRBV5-1 with TRBJ2-1; 7 bases line up with TRBD2. V gave up 0 bases and J gave up 5 bases; unmatched junction bases: 11. This CDR3 comprises 17 residues. The germline gives CDR1 SGHRS, CDR2 YFSETQ. CDR3 bases: TGCGCCAGCAGCTTGGAGGGGAGGGCTAGCGGACACAATGAGCAGTTCTTC. Its protein product is CASSLEGRASGHNEQFF.

This chain joins TRBV29-1 and TRBJ2-6; D remains unclear. The CDR3 runs to 13 residues. Germline values: CDR1 SQVTM, CDR2 ANQGSEA. V shed 7 bases and J shed 0 bases, with 7 bases lying between them. The CDR3 loop is CSAGTSGANVLTF. The CDR3 region has the DNA TGCAGCGCTGGAACCTCTGGGGCCAACGTCCTGACTTTC.

The J gene is TRBJ2-7, the V gene TRBV6-5; perhaps TRBD2 as D (6 bases). CDR3 length: 12 residues. The germline gives CDR1 MNHEY, CDR2 SVGAGI. Trimming stripped 9 bases from V and 1 base from J, with 10 bases between. Written as DNA, the CDR3 is TGTGCCAGGGGGGGAAGATCCTACGAGCAGTACTTC. Amino acid sequence: CARGGRSYEQYF.

The V gene is TRBV7-2, the J gene TRBJ1-1; D not certain. The ends were cut back, 2 bases at V and 0 bases at J, with 4 bases in the middle. Per germline, CDR1 SGHTA and CDR2 FQGNSA. The CDR3 runs 13 residues. CDR3: CASSLTVNTEAFF. CDR3 coding DNA: TGTGCCAGCAGCTTAACAGTGAACACTGAAGCTTTCTTT.

This sequence joins TRBV5-1 and TRBJ2-5, with a weak D call TRBD2 (5 bases). The ends were cut back, 0 bases at V and 1 base at J, with 10 bases in the middle. Germline lookup yields CDR1 SGHRS and CDR2 YFSETQ. The CDR3 runs 15 residues. DNA of the CDR3: TGCGCCAGCAGCTTGGATCTAGCAGTCCAAGAGACCCAGTACTTC. Translation: CASSLDLAVQETQYF.

This clone was seen a single time. The chain couples TRBV11-2 to TRBJ1-1; D remains unclear. The V end was cut by 4 bases, the J end by 10 bases, with 13 bases between. The CDR3 contains 12 residues. Germline assignment: CDR1 SGHAT and CDR2 FQNNGV. The DNA of the CDR3 is TGTGCCAGCAGCTCGCGCGATAACCGAGCTTTCTTT. As protein: CASSSRDNRAFF. Full variable domain (rest looked up from reference TRBV11-2 and TRBJ1-1): EAGVAQSPRYKIIEKRQSVAFWCNPISGHATLYWYQQILGQGPKLLIQFQNNGVVDDSQLPKDRFSAERLKGVDSTLKIQPAKLEDSAVYLCASSSRDNRAFFGQGTRLTVV.

The rearrangement links TRBV6-5 to TRBJ2-7, with D possibly matching TRBD1 (5 bases). V lost 5 bases, J lost 0 bases, and 11 bases lay in between. Germline CDR1 MNHEY, CDR2 SVGAGI. This CDR3 is built from 14 residues. In DNA, the CDR3 is TGTGCCAGCAGTAACAAGGGGCTCTCCTACGAGCAGTACTTC. It codes for CASSNKGLSYEQYF.

The chain is built from TRBV6-5 and TRBJ2-2; tentatively, D is TRBD1 (5 bases). The CDR3 length is 13 residues. CDR1 is MNHEY, CDR2 SVGAGI, per germline. Deletions cut 6 bases from V and 6 bases from J, with 11 bases between. The CDR3 nucleotides are TGTGCCAGCAGAGAGACAGCACCCGGGGAGCTGTTTTTT. It codes for CASRETAPGELFF.

CDR3 nucleotide sequence: TGTGCCAGCAGCAGTAGACAGGTTGCAGATACGCAGTATTTT. This translates into CASSSRQVADTQYF. The rearrangement links TRBV6-1 to TRBJ2-3; possible D gene TRBD1, 6 bases. V gave up 6 bases and J gave up 4 bases, with 14 bases separating them. CDR1 and CDR2 from the germline V gene are MNHNS and SASEGT. The CDR3 is made up of 14 amino acids.

The chain's CDR3 is CASSERTEAFF. In nucleotides, the CDR3 is TGTGCCAGCAGCGAGAGAACTGAAGCTTTCTTT. The chain recombines TRBV6-1 with TRBJ1-1; D not resolved. With 6 bases removed from V and 5 bases from J, the gap between germline ends came to 7 bases. Germline CDR1 MNHNS, CDR2 SASEGT. The CDR3 contains 11 residues.

The chain employs TRBV7-9 and TRBJ2-7; weak D call: TRBD2 (5 bases). The CDR3 loop spans 13 amino acids. V was pared by 5 bases and J by 6 bases, with 14 bases between. The germline CDR1 and CDR2 sequences are SEHNR and FQNEAQ (reference sequence). This CDR3 reads CASSRGTGSEQYF. In nucleotides, the CDR3 is TGTGCCAGCAGCCGCGGAACGGGGAGCGAGCAGTACTTC.

The V and J genes are TRBV5-4 and TRBJ2-1, with D tentatively TRBD2 (7 bases). The CDR3 has 17 amino acids. Germline-derived CDR1 and CDR2 are SGHNT and YYREEE (reference sequence). The germline V and J ends were trimmed by 0 bases and 9 bases, with 22 bases remaining between them. CDR3 protein: CASSLDLKGGGAVEQFF. CDR3 sequence (DNA): TGTGCCAGCAGCTTGGACCTCAAGGGGGGAGGGGCGGTTGAGCAGTTCTTC.

This chain's CDR3 is CSVEVGTGGARDTQYF. In DNA form, the CDR3 reads TGCAGCGTTGAGGTAGGGACAGGGGGCGCACGAGATACGCAGTATTTT. The rearrangement links TRBV29-1 to TRBJ2-3; 12 bases fit TRBD1. This CDR3 is 16 amino acids long. The V gene's germline CDR1 is SQVTM and CDR2 ANQGSEA. Losses at the gene ends were 3 bases for V and 5 bases for J; bases not matched to a gene: 9.

CDR3 nucleotide sequence: TGTGCCAGCAGCTTACCCGGGGACGGAGCCTCTGGGGCCAACGTCCTGACTTTC. Amino acids: CASSLPGDGASGANVLTF. The chain couples TRBV7-3 to TRBJ2-6; D could derive from TRBD1 or TRBD2 (5 bases each). The CDR3 runs to 18 residues. Deletions cut 2 bases from V and 0 bases from J, with 14 bases between. Germline V gene data show CDR1 as SGHTA and CDR2 as FQGTGA. The whole variable domain, filled in from reference TRBV7-3 and TRBJ2-6, reads GAGVSQTPSNKVTEKGKYVELRCDPISGHTALYWYRQSLGQGPEFLIYFQGTGAADDSGLPNDRFFAVRPEGSVSTLKIQRTERGDSAVYLCASSLPGDGASGANVLTFGAGSRLTVL.

In DNA, the CDR3 is TGTGCCAGCAGCCAAGATGTCACTTCCTACGAGCAGTACTTC. Residues: CASSQDVTSYEQYF. The chain joins TRBV4-2 to TRBJ2-7; D unclear. V shed 0 bases and J shed 1 base, with 7 bases lying between them. The germline V gene encodes CDR1 LGHNA and CDR2 YNFKEQ. This CDR3 spans 14 amino acids.

A few counts support this clone. The chain couples TRBV11-3 to TRBJ2-2, with D unresolved. Germline V gene data show CDR1 as SGHNT and CDR2 as YENEEA. Trimming removed 3 bases at V and 7 bases at J, with 9 bases between. This CDR3 has 13 amino acids. CDR3 sequence reads: CASSFVPGGELFF. The CDR3 bases are TGTGCCAGCAGCTTTGTCCCGGGCGGGGAGCTGTTTTTT.